These 32 T cell receptor beta chains were sequenced from one sample in a study of STAT5B mutations in CD4+ large granular lymphocyte leukemia. The method was immunoSEQ multiplex PCR; TCRdb's version includes in-frame clones alone and lacks a portion of them. Of approximately 39,000 clones in the sample, 75% to 85% were seen once. The sequenced material came from CD4+ T cells from blood buffy coats. The receptors were sampled from a human donor in good health.

The chain employs TRBV9 and TRBJ2-7; TRBD2 matches 7 bases. This CDR3 has 15 amino acids. With 0 bases clipped from V and 6 bases from J, the junction kept 9 bases outside the gene matches. Per germline, CDR1 SGDLS and CDR2 YYNGEE. In DNA form, the CDR3 reads TGTGCCAGCAGCGTAGATTTTCGGACTAGGGGCGAGCAGTACTTC. This codes for CASSVDFRTRGEQYF.

The chain has TRBV11-2 and TRBJ1-3; 7 nucleotides line up with TRBD1. The CDR3 length is 15 residues. Germline CDR1 SGHAT, CDR2 FQNNGV. Unmatched junction bases numbered 7, after V lost 5 bases and J lost 3 bases. The CDR3 coding sequence is TGTGCCAGCAGCCCACAGGGGATCGGTGGAAACACCATATATTTT. This sequence encodes CASSPQGIGGNTIYF. The variable domain in full, with the rest retrieved from reference TRBV11-2 and TRBJ1-3, is EAGVAQSPRYKIIEKRQSVAFWCNPISGHATLYWYQQILGQGPKLLIQFQNNGVVDDSQLPKDRFSAERLKGVDSTLKIQPAKLEDSAVYLCASSPQGIGGNTIYFGEGSWLTVV.

The chain joins TRBV9 to TRBJ1-3; D is unresolved. V lost 0 bases and J lost 0, with 13 bases in between. The CDR3 loop spans 17 amino acids. CDR1 and CDR2 from the germline V gene are SGDLS and YYNGEE. The CDR3, as DNA: TGTGCCAGCAGCGTAGGCCCGGGCGGCCTCTCTGGAAACACCATATATTTT. As protein: CASSVGPGGLSGNTIYF.

The chain couples TRBV7-9 to TRBJ2-3; tentatively, D is TRBD2 (6 bases). The CDR3 spans 14 residues. The germline gives CDR1 SEHNR, CDR2 FQNEAQ (reference sequence). Between the trimmed V and J ends, which lost 3 bases and 4 bases, there was a span of 11 bases. The CDR3 loop reads CASSLWVAADTQYF. The CDR3, as DNA: TGTGCCAGCAGCTTGTGGGTAGCGGCAGATACGCAGTATTTT.

This chain joins TRBV18 and TRBJ1-4, with D possibly TRBD1 on 6 matching bases. Per germline, CDR1 KGHSH and CDR2 LQKENI. The CDR3 extends over 15 amino acids. The ends were cut back, 3 bases at V and 0 bases at J, with 8 bases in the middle. CDR3 amino acids: CASSPRTATNEKLFF. The CDR3 nucleotides read TGTGCCAGCTCACCCCGGACAGCAACTAATGAAAAACTGTTTTTT.

V and J are TRBV5-4 and TRBJ2-3, with a possible D match to TRBD2 (6 bases). CDR1 is SGHNT, CDR2 YYREEE, per germline (reference sequence). V lost 0 bases and J 0 bases, leaving 8 bases between the germline ends. The CDR3 length is 15 residues. CDR3 region: CASSLGGVSTDTQYF. The CDR3 DNA reads as TGTGCCAGCAGCTTGGGGGGGGTTAGCACAGATACGCAGTATTTT.

J is TRBJ1-2 and V is TRBV2; no reliable D call. Germline CDR1 and CDR2: SNHLY and FYNNEI. The CDR3 extends over 13 amino acids. Trimming cost V 6 bases and J 4 bases, with 12 bases left between them. As DNA, the CDR3 is TGTGCCAGCAGCCCTGGGCCCTCCTATGGCTACACCTTC. Translated: CASSPGPSYGYTF.

The chain joins TRBV7-7 to TRBJ2-1; 7 nucleotides line up with TRBD1. CDR3 length: 15 amino acids. With V trimmed by 5 bases and J by 4 bases, 8 bases remained unmatched. From germline, CDR1 is SSHAT and CDR2 FNYEAQ (reference sequence). As DNA, the CDR3 is TGTGCCAGCAGCCCTATTGGGACAGTTTACAATGAGCAGTTCTTC. Amino acids: CASSPIGTVYNEQFF.

This rearrangement joins TRBV28 to TRBJ2-2; 15 bases match TRBD2. The length of the CDR3 is 16 residues. Germline CDR1 and CDR2: MDHEN and SYDVKM. The J segment lost 7 bases and the V segment lost 6 bases, leaving 6 bases of the junction unmatched. The CDR3 spells CASSLGLAGGGGELFF. The CDR3, as DNA: TGTGCCAGCAGCCTCGGACTAGCGGGAGGGGGCGGGGAGCTGTTTTTT.

The chain recombines TRBV28 with TRBJ2-7, with 12 bases identical to TRBD2. Germline V gene data show CDR1 as MDHEN and CDR2 as SYDVKM. This CDR3 is 16 amino acids long. The trim removed 7 bases at V and 3 bases at J, leaving 10 bases unmatched. The CDR3: CASTLAGGGAGYEQYF. CDR3 DNA sequence: TGTGCCAGCACCCTAGCGGGGGGGGGCGCGGGCTACGAGCAGTACTTC.

This chain links TRBV19 with TRBJ2-7; no clear D. The V and J ends lost 6 bases and 2 bases respectively, with 17 bases between them. Germline CDR1 reads LNHDA; CDR2 reads SQIVND (reference sequence). The CDR3 sequence is 15 residues long. The CDR3 DNA reads TGTGCCAGTAGCTTGACCCCATTCGGCACCTACGAGCAGTACTTC. As protein: CASSLTPFGTYEQYF.

The J gene is TRBJ2-3, the V gene TRBV7-6, with TRBD2 identical over 12 bases. The trim removed 5 bases at V and 3 bases at J, leaving 6 bases unmatched. The CDR3 length is 16 residues. Germline CDR1 reads SGHVS; CDR2 reads FNYEAQ. The CDR3 spells CASSQTSGGGTDTQYF. The CDR3 DNA is TGTGCCAGCAGCCAGACTAGCGGGGGTGGGACAGATACGCAGTATTTT. Supplemented by reference TRBV7-6 and TRBJ2-3, the full variable domain reads GAGVSQSPRYKVTKRGQDVALRCDPISGHVSLYWYRQALGQGPEFLTYFNYEAQQDKSGLPNDRFSAERPEGSISTLTIQRTEQRDSAMYRCASSQTSGGGTDTQYFGPGTRLTVL.

The genes are TRBV6-1 and TRBJ1-5, with D uncertain. The germline gives CDR1 MNHNS, CDR2 SASEGT. The CDR3 runs to 19 residues. V was clipped by 2 bases and J by 0 bases, with 20 bases between them. CDR3 residues: CASSERVAGRPYSNQPQHF. The CDR3 DNA sequence: TGTGCCAGCAGTGAAAGGGTCGCTGGCAGGCCTTATAGCAATCAGCCCCAGCATTTT.

In this sample, this clone turned up a few times. The chain carries TRBV2 and TRBJ1-1; D uncertain. Trimming removed 0 bases at V and 1 base at J, with 3 bases between. The CDR3 length is 13 residues. From germline, CDR1 is SNHLY and CDR2 FYNNEI. For the CDR3, the DNA is TGTGCCAGCAGTGAAGCCCGGAACACTGAAGCTTTCTTT. Its translation is CASSEARNTEAFF.

The chain combines TRBV19 with TRBJ2-3, with D perhaps TRBD1 or TRBD2 (5 bases each). Trimming cost V 6 bases and J 2 bases, with 15 bases left between them. From germline, CDR1 is LNHDA and CDR2 SQIVND (reference sequence). The CDR3 is made up of 15 amino acids. As DNA, the CDR3 is TGTGCCAGTAGCACCGCGCAGGGAGACACAGATACGCAGTATTTT. It is translated as CASSTAQGDTDTQYF.

The chain carries TRBV4-1 and TRBJ2-7, with TRBD1 matching over 8 bases. CDR1 is MGHRA, CDR2 YSYEKL, per germline. Germline trimming cut 1 base from V and 6 bases from J; bases unmatched to any gene: 14. This CDR3 spans 17 amino acids. The CDR3 region has the DNA TGCGCCAGCAGCCAAGTACCAGGGGGCGCCAAGGGGAGCGAGCAGTACTTC. This sequence encodes CASSQVPGGAKGSEQYF.

The rearrangement links TRBV28 to TRBJ1-2; D gene unclear. This CDR3 spans 14 amino acids. The V gene's germline CDR1 is MDHEN and CDR2 SYDVKM. The V end was cut by 3 bases, the J end by 0 bases, with 8 bases between. CDR3 bases: TGTGCCAGCAGTTTTGAGGGAACTAACTATGGCTACACCTTC. Translating it yields CASSFEGTNYGYTF.

The chain employs TRBV10-1 and TRBJ2-7, with 7 bases matching TRBD1. V was clipped by 2 bases and J by 2 bases; unmatched bases: 3. This CDR3 region has 14 residues. The V gene's germline CDR1 is WNHNN and CDR2 SYGVQD (reference sequence). The CDR3 DNA reads TGCGCCAGCAGTGAGGGGGGACAGCCCTACGAGCAGTACTTC. It translates to CASSEGGQPYEQYF.

V usage is TRBV9 and J usage is TRBJ2-7; 8 positions agree with TRBD1. V shed 0 bases, J shed 5 bases, and the junction held 4 bases outside the gene matches. Germline CDR1 reads SGDLS; CDR2 reads YYNGEE. The CDR3 covers 14 residues. The CDR3 DNA reads TGTGCCAGCAGCGTAGGTTGGACAGGGAACGAGCAGTACTTC. Residues: CASSVGWTGNEQYF. Using reference TRBV9 and TRBJ2-7 for the parts outside the CDR3, the full variable domain is DSGVTQTPKHLITATGQRVTLRCSPRSGDLSVYWYQQSLDQGLQFLIQYYNGEERAKGNILERFSAQQFPDLHSELNLSSLELGDSALYFCASSVGWTGNEQYFGPGTRLTVT.

The V and J genes are TRBV7-3 and TRBJ2-1; D assignment may be TRBD1 or TRBD2 (5 bases each). V was pared by 2 bases and J by 5 bases, with 22 bases between. The length of the CDR3 is 18 residues. Germline CDR1 and CDR2: SGHTA and FQGTGA. The CDR3 protein is CASSLGVWGRDPHNEQFF. The DNA of the CDR3 is TGTGCCAGCAGCTTAGGGGTTTGGGGACGTGACCCCCACAATGAGCAGTTCTTC. Drawing the rest from reference TRBV7-3 and TRBJ2-1, the complete variable domain is GAGVSQTPSNKVTEKGKYVELRCDPISGHTALYWYRQSLGQGPEFLIYFQGTGAADDSGLPNDRFFAVRPEGSVSTLKIQRTERGDSAVYLCASSLGVWGRDPHNEQFFGPGTRLTVL.

This clone came up a few times. The CDR3: CASSLRTEAFF. The CDR3, as DNA: TGTGCCAGCTCCCTCCGGACTGAAGCTTTCTTT. The chain has TRBV18 and TRBJ1-1, with no clear D. V was shortened by 6 bases and J by 5 bases, with 7 bases between the two germline ends. The germline V gene encodes CDR1 KGHSH and CDR2 LQKENI. The CDR3 loop spans 11 amino acids.

The chain combines TRBV7-6 with TRBJ1-6; the match to TRBD1 covers 9 bases. The junction had 11 bases not matched to a gene; V was cut back by 5 bases and J by 9 bases. Germline loops: CDR1 SGHVS, CDR2 FNYEAQ. This CDR3 spans 16 amino acids. As DNA, the CDR3 is TGTGCCAGCAGCCAGCCCCCGGGACAGGGAGGTTCACCCCTCCACTTT. It is translated as CASSQPPGQGGSPLHF. The whole variable domain, filled in from reference TRBV7-6 and TRBJ1-6, reads GAGVSQSPRYKVTKRGQDVALRCDPISGHVSLYWYRQALGQGPEFLTYFNYEAQQDKSGLPNDRFSAERPEGSISTLTIQRTEQRDSAMYRCASSQPPGQGGSPLHFGNGTRLTVT.

J is TRBJ2-7 and V is TRBV27; 8 nucleotides align to TRBD2. The V gene end was trimmed by 4 bases and the J gene end by 1 base; junction bases not matched to a gene: 9. Germline CDR1 and CDR2: MNHEY and SMNVEV (reference sequence). CDR3 length equals 16 residues. The DNA of the CDR3 is TGTGCCAGCAGTTCCCCAGGGGCTAGCGGGTCCTACGAGCAGTACTTC. Protein: CASSSPGASGSYEQYF.

The chain uses TRBV19 and TRBJ1-3; a possible D gene is TRBD1 (5 bases). This CDR3 is built from 16 residues. Germline assignment: CDR1 LNHDA and CDR2 SQIVND (reference sequence). The V and J ends lost 1 base and 0 bases respectively, with 10 bases between them. CDR3 sequence (DNA): TGTGCCAGTAGTATAGTGGCAGGGCCCTCTGGAAACACCATATATTTT. Protein product: CASSIVAGPSGNTIYF.

The J gene is TRBJ2-7, the V gene TRBV27; 8 bases map to TRBD1. CDR1 and CDR2 (germline): MNHEY, SMNVEV (reference sequence). The ends lost 0 bases at V and 3 bases at J; junction bases unmatched: 10. The CDR3 runs to 17 residues. This chain's CDR3 is CASSLSQQGANLYEQYF. The CDR3 nucleotides read TGTGCCAGCAGTTTATCCCAGCAGGGGGCGAACCTCTACGAGCAGTACTTC.

The chain combines TRBV30 with TRBJ2-7; 7 bases agree with TRBD2. The CDR3 loop spans 13 amino acids. CDR1 and CDR2 (germline): GTSNPN, SVGIG (reference sequence). V lost 8 bases and J lost 1; bases outside the gene matches: 8. For the CDR3, the DNA is TGTGCCGGGGGGGATCTCCTATCCTACGAGCAGTACTTC. Translation: CAGGDLLSYEQYF.

This clone was found a few times. This chain's CDR3 is CASSVASGSGQPQHF. CDR3 nucleotides: TGTGCCAGTAGTGTCGCTTCAGGTTCTGGTCAGCCCCAGCATTTT. The chain employs TRBV19 and TRBJ1-5; D is unresolved. V shed 5 bases and J shed 6 bases, with 17 bases lying between them. The germline CDR1 and CDR2 sequences are LNHDA and SQIVND (reference sequence). The CDR3 totals 15 residues.

This clone was seen more than once but under ten times. The chain has TRBV30 and TRBJ1-4, with 8 bases that match TRBD1. The V gene end was trimmed by 5 bases and the J gene end by 8 bases; junction bases not matched to a gene: 7. The CDR3 is made up of 13 amino acids. The germline V gene encodes CDR1 GTSNPN and CDR2 SVGIG (reference sequence). CDR3 sequence (DNA): TGTGCCTGGGGACAGGGCGGAAACGAAAAACTGTTTTTT. Protein sequence: CAWGQGGNEKLFF.

The chain has TRBV6-6 and TRBJ2-7; TRBD1 matches at 9 bases. This CDR3 is 15 amino acids long. Germline loops: CDR1 MNHNY, CDR2 SVGAGI (reference sequence). Trimming took 4 bases from V and 3 from J; bases not matched to a gene: 7. The CDR3, as DNA: TGTGCCAGCAGTTCCACAGGGGGCGTAGACTACGAGCAGTACTTC. Translating it yields CASSSTGGVDYEQYF.

The CDR3 protein is CASSQDRSNEKLFF. CDR3 nucleotides: TGTGCCAGCAGCCAGGACCGATCTAATGAAAAACTGTTTTTT. This chain joins TRBV7-8 and TRBJ1-4; no clear D. V lost 5 bases and J 3 bases, leaving 10 bases between the germline ends. This CDR3 is 14 amino acids long. Germline V CDR1 and CDR2: SGHVS, FQNEAQ.

The chain recombines TRBV29-1 with TRBJ1-4; D is undetermined. V was cut by 4 bases and J by 4 bases, with 13 bases left in between. CDR1 is SQVTM and CDR2 is ANQGSEA in the germline V gene. CDR3 length equals 14 residues. CDR3: CSVGDPAFNEKLFF. CDR3 DNA sequence: TGCAGCGTTGGGGATCCGGCGTTTAATGAAAAACTGTTTTTT.

Of note for this clone: Relative to the germline gene, one junction end is altered; a read error may explain this. The chain employs TRBV7-7 and TRBJ2-3; D remains unclear. This CDR3 region has 13 residues. The germline V gene encodes CDR1 SSHAT and CDR2 FNYEAQ (reference sequence). The CDR3 here is CASSFDHLDTQYF. CDR3 nucleotides: TGTGCTAGCAGCTTCGACCATCTAGATACGCAGTATTTT.